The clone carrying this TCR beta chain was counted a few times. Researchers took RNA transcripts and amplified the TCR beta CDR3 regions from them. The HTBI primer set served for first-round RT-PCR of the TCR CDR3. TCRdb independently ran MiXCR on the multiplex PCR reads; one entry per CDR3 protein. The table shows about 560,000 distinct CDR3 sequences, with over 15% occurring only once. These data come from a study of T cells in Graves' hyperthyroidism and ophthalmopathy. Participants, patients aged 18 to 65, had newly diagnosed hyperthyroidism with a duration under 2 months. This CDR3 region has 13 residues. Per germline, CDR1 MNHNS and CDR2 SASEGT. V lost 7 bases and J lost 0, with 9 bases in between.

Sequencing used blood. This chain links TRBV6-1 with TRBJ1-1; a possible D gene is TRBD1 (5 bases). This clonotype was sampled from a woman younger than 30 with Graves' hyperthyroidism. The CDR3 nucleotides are TGTGCCAGCACCCCAGGGCTGAACACTGAAGCTTTCTTT. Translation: CASTPGLNTEAFF.